This T cell receptor beta chain was retrieved from a study of human T cells and chemical hapten exposure. A remark on this clonotype: The antigen remains undetermined.

Whole-study results and caveats: Following DPC sensitization, TCRs present above 1 in 1000 frequency showed no change.

RNA extraction used unfractionated whole blood as the source of total RNA. Library construction involved attaching unique molecular identifiers to individual cDNA molecules, which allowed quantitative, reproducible TCR counting. TCRdb redid the calling of the reads with MiXCR, one entry per CDR3 protein. The sample shows about 120,000 distinct CDR3 sequences, over 7% of them seen only once. Germline CDR1 and CDR2: MNHEY and SMNVEV (reference sequence). Germline trimming cut 2 bases from V and 1 base from J; bases unmatched to any gene: 3. This CDR3 region has 15 residues. The chain has TRBV27 and TRBJ2-7; 9 nucleotides match TRBD2. The sequenced sample consisted of whole blood. This clonotype was obtained from a human donor in good health. Some clones in this sample may be carry-over from other donors' samples. The CDR3 protein is CASSLAAGGSYEQYF. The CDR3 nucleotides are TGTGCCAGCAGTTTAGCGGCGGGGGGGTCCTACGAGCAGTACTTC.